This record looks at one T cell receptor beta chain sequence and its context. Germline CDR1 ENHRY, CDR2 SYGVKD. Trimming shortened V by 5 bases and J by 5 bases, and 12 bases separated the two germline ends. This CDR3 contains 13 residues. This entry is derived from a study of cytomegalovirus exposure and HLA in healthy donors. Data came from immunoSEQ multiplex PCR; TCRdb stores just in-frame clones and leaves some out. The sample consists of 120,000 or so clones, 95% to 96% of them appearing once. The chain has TRBV10-3 and TRBJ1-1, with a tentative D call TRBD1 (6 bases). The material sequenced was PBMCs. The receptor's source is a man in his late teens or twenties in good health and CMV-seronegative. CDR3 DNA: TGTGCCATCAGTACAGGGAGAACTACTGAAGCTTTCTTT. It yields the protein CAISTGRTTEAFF.